The sequence of this T cell receptor beta chain was determined in a study of T-cell memory formation after mild COVID-19. About the research overall: There were largely donor-specific TCR clusters.

Each CDR3 protein gets one entry after TCRdb re-called the 5' RACE reads with MiXCR. The sample contains 580,000 or so distinct CDR3 sequences, around 16% of which appear only once. Broader study findings: Whereas later expanders leaned CD4+, clones contracting day 15 to 85 showed a balanced CD4/CD8 makeup.

Concerning this clonotype itself: Its cognate antigen is unknown.

Germline trimming cut 0 bases from V and 5 bases from J; bases unmatched to any gene: 16. Germline CDR1 reads ENHRY; CDR2 reads SYGVKD. The CDR3 has 20 amino acids. The chain combines TRBV10-3 with TRBJ2-3, with 11 positions matching TRBD2. The sequenced sample was PBMCs or a T cell subset sorted from them (not recorded which). The sequence was obtained from an adult woman who had mild COVID-19 (a few samples of this study predate the infection). Cell type and time point are not known. For the CDR3, the DNA is TGTGCCATCAGTGAGTCCCATCAAGGTAGCGGGAGGGCCGCCGGAGATACGCAGTATTTT. Translation gives CAISESHQGSGRAAGDTQYF.